This TCR beta chain was found in a study of T-cell reconstitution after alpha-beta-depleted transplantation in children. Whole-study results and caveats: It was reported that alpha-beta T cells came from several hundred expanded graft clones (about two months after transplant). Hyperexpanded clones declined; after one year, newly produced T cells mostly supplied diversity.

Unique molecular identifiers were incorporated when the TCRbeta library was constructed. TCRdb recomputed calls from the PCR reads with MiXCR, one row per CDR3 protein. In the table there are about 440,000 distinct CDR3 sequences, over 40% of which are singletons. In its sample, this clonotype was seen a few times. Antigen: not known. Trimming removed 0 bases from V and 2 bases from J; junction bases left unmatched: 6. Per the germline V gene, CDR1 is SGHRS and CDR2 is YFSETQ. The CDR3 has 17 residues. The genes are TRBV5-1 and TRBJ2-7; 12 bases are shared with TRBD2. This clonotype was obtained from a girl aged 2-15 years with aplastic anemia, due to receive a stem cell transplant. Material: PBMCs, obtained before TCRalphabeta/CD19-depleted stem cell transplant. The CDR3 is CASSLGAGLAGTYEQYF. CDR3 nucleotides: TGCGCCAGCAGCTTGGGCGCGGGACTAGCGGGTACCTACGAGCAGTACTTC.